The next 25 T cell receptor beta chains were all read from a single sample in a study of shared clonotypes between healthy human individuals. This table comes from immunoSEQ multiplex PCR, and its TCRdb copy is limited to in-frame clones, with some not included. The sample has approximately 1,500,000 clones; around 95% are singletons. Sequences were obtained from naive CD4+ T cells sorted from blood. Subset described: CD45RA+ positively selected. The receptors originated from a man aged 25-40 years in good health.

A note on this clone: The sample has other DNA sequences that encode this CDR3 too. J is TRBJ2-7 and V is TRBV7-2; TRBD2 aligns across 8 bases. The CDR3 runs to 14 residues. The germline CDR1 and CDR2 sequences are SGHTA and FQGNSA. V was clipped by 2 bases and J by 3 bases; unmatched bases: 3. CDR3 nucleotides: TGTGCCAGCAGCTTATTTCGGGGGGGCTACGAGCAGTACTTC. Translated, it gives CASSLFRGGYEQYF. The whole variable domain, filled in from reference TRBV7-2 and TRBJ2-7, reads GAGVSQSPSNKVTEKGKDVELRCDPISGHTALYWYRQSLGQGLEFLIYFQGNSAPDKSGLPSDRFSAERTGGSVSTLTIQRTQQEDSAVYLCASSLFRGGYEQYFGPGTRLTVT.

V gene TRBV19 combines with J gene TRBJ1-2; D remains unclear. This CDR3 has 18 residues. Trimming stripped 3 bases from V and 2 bases from J, with 22 bases between. Germline lookup yields CDR1 LNHDA and CDR2 SQIVND (reference sequence). CDR3 loop: CASSIRSSRARPNYGYTF. CDR3 nucleotide sequence: TGTGCCAGTAGTATCAGATCGTCTCGGGCAAGGCCCAACTATGGCTACACCTTC.

This clone was seen only once. The chain carries TRBV15 and TRBJ2-2; 7 bases align to TRBD1. Germline V gene data show CDR1 as LNHNV and CDR2 as YYDKDF (reference sequence). The CDR3 totals 16 residues. V shed 2 bases, J shed 4 bases, and the junction held 7 bases outside the gene matches. CDR3 nucleotide sequence: TGTGCCACCAGCAGACCTGAGGACAGGACCACCGGGGAGCTGTTTTTT. This gives the protein CATSRPEDRTTGELFF.

Worth noting for this clone: Other DNA sequences in the same sample also yield this CDR3. The rearrangement uses TRBV5-1 and TRBJ2-3, with D uncertain. Per germline, CDR1 SGHRS and CDR2 YFSETQ. V was clipped by 0 bases and J by 0 bases, with 5 bases between them. The CDR3 runs to 14 residues. CDR3: CASSLGSSTDTQYF. CDR3 coding DNA: TGCGCCAGCAGCTTGGGAAGTAGCACAGATACGCAGTATTTT.

The chain recombines TRBV6-6 with TRBJ1-2; maybe TRBD1 (5 bases). Germline V gene sequence: CDR1 MNHNY, CDR2 SVGAGI (reference sequence). This CDR3 is 15 amino acids long. Trimming stripped 6 bases from V and 2 bases from J, with 16 bases between. The CDR3 spells CASRPPQTVNYGYTF. The CDR3, as DNA: TGTGCCAGCAGACCCCCCCAGACAGTAAACTATGGCTACACCTTC.

The chain links TRBV5-1 to TRBJ2-1; D possibly corresponds to TRBD2 (7 bases). The germline V gene has CDR1 SGHRS and CDR2 YFSETQ. V dropped 4 bases and J dropped 0 bases, with 14 bases sitting between them. The length of the CDR3 is 16 residues. CDR3 residues: CASSRGASSSYNEQFF. The CDR3 DNA follows: TGCGCCAGCAGCCGGGGGGCGTCTAGCTCCTACAATGAGCAGTTCTTC.

The rearrangement uses TRBV30 and TRBJ1-4; perhaps TRBD1 as D (6 bases). The CDR3 covers 14 residues. The V and J ends lost 5 bases and 6 bases respectively, with 16 bases between them. CDR1 GTSNPN and CDR2 SVGIG come from the germline V gene (reference sequence). CDR3 sequence: CAWWGGLPHEKLFF. The CDR3 DNA reads TGTGCCTGGTGGGGGGGGCTACCCCATGAAAAACTGTTTTTT. Using reference TRBV30 and TRBJ1-4 for the parts outside the CDR3, the full variable domain is SQTIHQWPATLVQPVGSPLSLECTVEGTSNPNLYWYRQAAGRGLQLLFYSVGIGQISSEVPQNLSASRPQDRQFILSSKKLLLSDSGFYLCAWWGGLPHEKLFFGSGTQLSVL.

The chain uses TRBV2 and TRBJ2-3; D is uncertain. Trimming shortened V by 5 bases and J by 3 bases, and 6 bases separated the two germline ends. The CDR3 contains 12 residues. Germline lookup yields CDR1 SNHLY and CDR2 FYNNEI. CDR3 in amino acids: CASSLMTDTQYF. The DNA of the CDR3 is TGTGCCAGCAGTTTAATGACAGATACGCAGTATTTT.

This clone was recorded only once. This chain joins TRBV11-3 and TRBJ2-2; 9 bases map to TRBD2. The CDR3 runs to 16 residues. The trim removed 1 base at V and 4 bases at J, leaving 4 bases unmatched. From germline, CDR1 is SGHNT and CDR2 YENEEA. CDR3 DNA sequence: TGTGCCAGCAGCTTAGCACTAGCGGGCCCCACCGGGGAGCTGTTTTTT. Translating gives CASSLALAGPTGELFF.

The chain recombines TRBV6-6 with TRBJ1-5, with D perhaps matching TRBD1 (6 bases). Per germline, CDR1 MNHNY and CDR2 SVGAGI (reference sequence). The CDR3 is made up of 16 amino acids. The V and J ends lost 6 bases and 0 bases respectively, with 15 bases between them. CDR3 sequence: CASSRRGAYSNQPQHF. CDR3 DNA sequence: TGTGCCAGCAGCCGTCGGGGGGCCTATAGCAATCAGCCCCAGCATTTT.

The J gene is TRBJ2-7, the V gene TRBV7-9; maybe TRBD2 (5 bases). V lost 3 bases to trimming and J lost 7 bases, with 7 bases between them. This CDR3 has 11 residues. Germline V gene sequence: CDR1 SEHNR, CDR2 FQNEAQ (reference sequence). CDR3 residues: CASSFSGEQYF. The CDR3 nucleotides are TGTGCCAGCAGCTTTTCGGGAGAGCAGTACTTC.

The chain joins TRBV7-6 to TRBJ2-5; TRBD1 agrees at 7 bases. Germline loops: CDR1 SGHVS, CDR2 FNYEAQ. This CDR3 is 15 amino acids long. V shed 3 bases, J shed 2 bases, and the junction held 6 bases outside the gene matches. The CDR3 sequence is CASSLTGTAQETQYF. The CDR3 DNA is TGTGCCAGCAGCTTGACCGGGACAGCTCAAGAGACCCAGTACTTC.

A note on this clone: The same CDR3 is also encoded by other DNA sequences in this sample. This chain connects TRBV6-5 to TRBJ2-1; the D gene is possibly TRBD2 (5 bases). Germline assignment: CDR1 MNHEY and CDR2 SVGAGI. This CDR3 region has 14 residues. Trimming cost V 6 bases and J 0 bases, with 9 bases left between them. CDR3 nucleotides: TGTGCCAGCAGAGCAGGAGGCTCCTACAATGAGCAGTTCTTC. Amino acids: CASRAGGSYNEQFF.

CDR3 DNA: TGTGCCAGCCTTGACAGGGGGCGAAACGATGAGCAGTTCTTC. Translation: CASLDRGRNDEQFF. The rearrangement links TRBV5-4 to TRBJ2-1; TRBD1 matches 10 bases. V was pared by 7 bases and J by 8 bases, with 9 bases of the junction left unmatched. This CDR3 is 14 amino acids long. CDR1 is SGHNT and CDR2 is YYREEE in the germline V gene (reference sequence). Based on the CDR3 plus reference TRBV5-4 and TRBJ2-1, the full variable domain is ETGVTQSPTHLIKTRGQQVTLRCSSQSGHNTVSWYQQALGQGPQFIFQYYREEENGRGNFPPRFSGLQFPNYSSELNVNALELDDSALYLCASLDRGRNDEQFFGPGTRLTVL.

CDR3 in amino acids: CASSAAPSNYGYTF. The CDR3 nucleotides are TGTGCCAGCAGCGCCGCCCCAAGTAACTATGGCTACACCTTC. The rearrangement uses TRBV9 and TRBJ1-2; D unresolved. The germline V and J ends were trimmed by 3 bases and 1 base, with 10 bases remaining between them. Per germline, CDR1 SGDLS and CDR2 YYNGEE. The CDR3 covers 14 residues.

The chain couples TRBV28 to TRBJ2-1; 10 nucleotides match TRBD2. The CDR3 is 15 amino acids. Trimming removed 8 bases from V and 9 bases from J; junction bases left unmatched: 13. The germline gives CDR1 MDHEN, CDR2 SYDVKM. Here the CDR3 DNA reads TGTGCCAGCTACAACGGGGCTAGCGGGAGCGGTGAGCAGTTCTTC. This gives the protein CASYNGASGSGEQFF.

With respect to this clone: Other DNA variants within this sample encode the same CDR3. The gene calls are TRBV4-3 and TRBJ2-1, with 11 bases matching TRBD2. Germline CDR1 is LGHNA and CDR2 is YSLEER. Germline trimming cut 0 bases from V and 10 bases from J; bases unmatched to any gene: 5. CDR3 length: 15 amino acids. Here the CDR3 reads CASSQEGLAANEQFF. Written as DNA, the CDR3 is TGCGCCAGCAGCCAAGAGGGACTAGCGGCCAACGAGCAGTTCTTC.

The chain combines TRBV5-6 with TRBJ2-7; 7 nucleotides line up with TRBD2. The CDR3 extends over 15 amino acids. Germline CDR1 and CDR2: SGHDT and YYEEEE. V gave up 1 base and J gave up 2 bases; unmatched junction bases: 6. CDR3 residues: CASSLSTAGTYEQYF. DNA of the CDR3: TGTGCCAGCAGCTTGTCGACAGCGGGGACCTACGAGCAGTACTTC.

The chain employs TRBV28 and TRBJ1-4; TRBD1 matches 7 bases. Trimming cost V 5 bases and J 2 bases; bases outside gene matches: 5. Germline lookup yields CDR1 MDHEN and CDR2 SYDVKM. The CDR3 is 15 amino acids. The CDR3 nucleotides are TGTGCCAGCAGTGATTCACAGGGGACTAATGAAAAACTGTTTTTT. Protein product: CASSDSQGTNEKLFF.

The chain links TRBV25-1 to TRBJ1-2; 10 nucleotides align to TRBD1. This CDR3 spans 14 amino acids. Unmatched junction bases numbered 5, after V lost 2 bases and J lost 8 bases. Germline loops: CDR1 MGHDK, CDR2 SYGVNS. DNA of the CDR3: TGTGCCAGCAGTGAAAGACAGGGGGCGATCGGCTACACCTTC. Translation gives CASSERQGAIGYTF.

The V gene is TRBV19, the J gene TRBJ2-2, with a tentative D call TRBD1 (6 bases). V shed 4 bases and J shed 1 base, with 10 bases lying between them. The germline V gene encodes CDR1 LNHDA and CDR2 SQIVND (reference sequence). The length of the CDR3 is 15 residues. CDR3 sequence (DNA): TGTGCCAGTAGTACTCCGGGACAGAACACCGGGGAGCTGTTTTTT. It translates to CASSTPGQNTGELFF.

The gene calls are TRBV9 and TRBJ2-5, with TRBD2 matching over 10 bases. From germline, CDR1 is SGDLS and CDR2 YYNGEE. The CDR3 covers 16 residues. The V and J ends lost 0 bases and 2 bases, in that order; junction bases with no gene match: 4. Here the CDR3 reads CASSVGAGGPQETQYF. The DNA of the CDR3 is TGTGCCAGCAGCGTAGGAGCGGGAGGGCCGCAAGAGACCCAGTACTTC.

This chain uses TRBV19 with TRBJ1-5; TRBD1 might be the D (6 bases). Looked up from germline, CDR1 is LNHDA and CDR2 is SQIVND (reference sequence). CDR3 length equals 16 residues. V dropped 0 bases and J dropped 6 bases, with 15 bases sitting between them. CDR3: CASSIEGGRGAQPQHF. CDR3 nucleotides: TGTGCCAGTAGTATAGAGGGGGGGCGCGGGGCTCAGCCCCAGCATTTT.

This chain uses TRBV9 with TRBJ2-1; possibly TRBD2 for D (5 bases). The CDR3 contains 17 residues. V lost 4 bases, J lost 4 bases, and 21 bases lay in between. Germline CDR1 SGDLS, CDR2 YYNGEE. CDR3 DNA: TGTGCCAGCAGCCCCCGACCGCTGGGAGTAGTTTACAATGAGCAGTTCTTC. This gives the protein CASSPRPLGVVYNEQFF. Full variable domain (remainder filled in from reference TRBV9 and TRBJ2-1): DSGVTQTPKHLITATGQRVTLRCSPRSGDLSVYWYQQSLDQGLQFLIQYYNGEERAKGNILERFSAQQFPDLHSELNLSSLELGDSALYFCASSPRPLGVVYNEQFFGPGTRLTVL.

The chain employs TRBV2 and TRBJ1-4, with D perhaps TRBD1 (6 bases). Per germline, CDR1 SNHLY and CDR2 FYNNEI. The CDR3 covers 16 residues. Trimming pared 5 bases from V and 4 bases from J, leaving 17 bases between. The CDR3 sequence is CASSLAGAGNNEKLFF. The CDR3 nucleotides read TGTGCCAGCAGTCTGGCGGGGGCGGGTAATAATGAAAAACTGTTTTTT. The complete variable domain, with remaining parts taken from reference TRBV2 and TRBJ1-4, reads EPEVTQTPSHQVTQMGQEVILRCVPISNHLYFYWYRQILGQKVEFLVSFYNNEISEKSEIFDDQFSVERPDGSNFTLKIRSTKLEDSAMYFCASSLAGAGNNEKLFFGSGTQLSVL.